This T cell receptor beta chain was found in a study of blood T cell repertoires in COVID-19. The length of the CDR3 is 15 residues. V lost 2 bases, J lost 0 bases, and 9 bases lay in between. Germline V gene sequence: CDR1 SNHLY, CDR2 FYNNEI. This clone has only one observation. The data were produced by immunoSEQ multiplex PCR, yet TCRdb's version contains in-frame clones alone and is incomplete. This repertoire shows over 150,000 clones, 80% to 85% found once; its top ten account for 14%. This rearrangement joins TRBV2 to TRBJ2-3; D possibly corresponds to TRBD1 (5 bases). Sequenced input: peripheral blood. This sequence originates from a man between 18 and 29 years old with active or convalescent COVID-19. CDR3 protein: CASSEQGTSTDTQYF. The CDR3, as DNA: TGTGCCAGCAGTGAACAGGGTACTAGCACAGATACGCAGTATTTT.